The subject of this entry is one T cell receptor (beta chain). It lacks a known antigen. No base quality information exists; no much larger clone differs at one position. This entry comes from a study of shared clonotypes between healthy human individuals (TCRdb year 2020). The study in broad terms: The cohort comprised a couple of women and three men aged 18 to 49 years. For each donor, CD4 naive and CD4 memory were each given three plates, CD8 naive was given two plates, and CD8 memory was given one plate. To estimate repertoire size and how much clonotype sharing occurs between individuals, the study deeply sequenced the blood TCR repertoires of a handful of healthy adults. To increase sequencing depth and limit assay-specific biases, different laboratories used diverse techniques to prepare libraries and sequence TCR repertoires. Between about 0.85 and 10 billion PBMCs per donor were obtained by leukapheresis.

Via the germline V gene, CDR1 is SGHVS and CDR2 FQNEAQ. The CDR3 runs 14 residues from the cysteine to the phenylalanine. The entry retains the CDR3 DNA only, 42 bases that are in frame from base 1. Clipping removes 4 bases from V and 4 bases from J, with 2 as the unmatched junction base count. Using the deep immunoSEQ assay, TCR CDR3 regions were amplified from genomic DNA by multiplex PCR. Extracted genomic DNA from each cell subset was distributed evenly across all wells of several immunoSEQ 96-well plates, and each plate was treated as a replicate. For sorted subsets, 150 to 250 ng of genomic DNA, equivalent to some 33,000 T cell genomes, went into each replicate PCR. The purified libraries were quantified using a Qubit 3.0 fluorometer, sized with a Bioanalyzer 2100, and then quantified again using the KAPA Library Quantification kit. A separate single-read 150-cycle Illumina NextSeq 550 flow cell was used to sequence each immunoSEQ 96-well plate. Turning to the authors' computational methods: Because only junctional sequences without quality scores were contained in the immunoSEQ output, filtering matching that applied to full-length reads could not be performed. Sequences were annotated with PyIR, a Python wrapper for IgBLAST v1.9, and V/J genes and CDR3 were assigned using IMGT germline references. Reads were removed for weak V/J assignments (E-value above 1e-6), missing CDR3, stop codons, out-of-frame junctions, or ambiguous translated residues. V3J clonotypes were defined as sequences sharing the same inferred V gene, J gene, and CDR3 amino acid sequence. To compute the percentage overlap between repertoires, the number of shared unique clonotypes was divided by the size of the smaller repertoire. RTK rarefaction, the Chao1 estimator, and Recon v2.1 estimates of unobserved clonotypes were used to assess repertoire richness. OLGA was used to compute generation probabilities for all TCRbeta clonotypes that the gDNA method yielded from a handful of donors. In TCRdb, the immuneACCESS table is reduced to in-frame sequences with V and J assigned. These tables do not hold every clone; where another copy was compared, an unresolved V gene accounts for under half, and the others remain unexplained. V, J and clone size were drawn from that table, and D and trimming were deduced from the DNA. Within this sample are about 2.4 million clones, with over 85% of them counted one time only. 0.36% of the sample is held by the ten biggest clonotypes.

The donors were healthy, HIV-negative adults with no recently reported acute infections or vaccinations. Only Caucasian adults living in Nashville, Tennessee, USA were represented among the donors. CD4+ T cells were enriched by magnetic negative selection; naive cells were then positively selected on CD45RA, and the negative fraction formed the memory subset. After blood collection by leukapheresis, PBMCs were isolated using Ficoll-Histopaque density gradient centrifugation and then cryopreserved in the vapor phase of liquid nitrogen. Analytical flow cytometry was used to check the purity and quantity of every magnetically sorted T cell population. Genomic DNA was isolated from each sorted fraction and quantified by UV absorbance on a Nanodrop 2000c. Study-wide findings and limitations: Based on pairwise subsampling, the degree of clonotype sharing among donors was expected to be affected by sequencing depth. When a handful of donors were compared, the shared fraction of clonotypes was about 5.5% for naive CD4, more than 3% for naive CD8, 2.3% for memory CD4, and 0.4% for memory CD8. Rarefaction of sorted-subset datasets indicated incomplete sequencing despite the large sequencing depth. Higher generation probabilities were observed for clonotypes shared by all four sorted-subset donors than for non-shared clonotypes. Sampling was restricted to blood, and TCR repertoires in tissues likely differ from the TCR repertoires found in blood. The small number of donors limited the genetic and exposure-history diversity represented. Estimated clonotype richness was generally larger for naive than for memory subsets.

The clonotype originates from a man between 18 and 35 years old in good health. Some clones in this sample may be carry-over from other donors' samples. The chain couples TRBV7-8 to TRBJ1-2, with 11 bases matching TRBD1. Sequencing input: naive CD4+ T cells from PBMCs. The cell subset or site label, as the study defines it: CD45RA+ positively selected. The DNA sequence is TGTGCCAGCAGCTCAGGACAGGGGGCCTATGGCTACACCTTC. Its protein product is CASSSGQGAYGYTF.